This T cell receptor beta chain was documented in a study of T cells after yellow fever vaccination. Notes on the study in general: The secondary response peaked faster, at day 5 versus 15, but was weaker.

TCRdb itself ran the 5' RACE reads through MiXCR, one entry per CDR3 protein. The repertoire holds some 110,000 distinct CDR3 sequences, roughly 8.9% seen once, with 25% in the top ten. The CDR3 is made up of 13 amino acids. V was cut by 1 base and J by 2 bases, with 5 bases left in between. CDR1 is LNHNV, CDR2 YYDKDF, per germline (reference sequence). Ten or more counts support this clonotype. The antigen is not known. The receptor was derived from a man under 40 who received the YFV17D yellow fever vaccine. The chain uses TRBV15 and TRBJ1-1; no clear D gene. The input for sequencing was CD8+ T cells sorted from PBMCs, taken 45 days after the yellow fever booster vaccination. CDR3 sequence reads: CATSRAGNTEAFF. The CDR3 coding sequence is TGTGCCACCAGCAGAGCGGGAAACACTGAAGCTTTCTTT. The entire variable domain, with the rest obtained from reference TRBV15 and TRBJ1-1, is as follows: DAMVIQNPRYQVTQFGKPVTLSCSQTLNHNVMYWYQQKSSQAPKLLFHYYDKDFNNEADTPDNFQSRRPNTSFCFLDIRSPGLGDTAMYLCATSRAGNTEAFFGQGTRLTVV.